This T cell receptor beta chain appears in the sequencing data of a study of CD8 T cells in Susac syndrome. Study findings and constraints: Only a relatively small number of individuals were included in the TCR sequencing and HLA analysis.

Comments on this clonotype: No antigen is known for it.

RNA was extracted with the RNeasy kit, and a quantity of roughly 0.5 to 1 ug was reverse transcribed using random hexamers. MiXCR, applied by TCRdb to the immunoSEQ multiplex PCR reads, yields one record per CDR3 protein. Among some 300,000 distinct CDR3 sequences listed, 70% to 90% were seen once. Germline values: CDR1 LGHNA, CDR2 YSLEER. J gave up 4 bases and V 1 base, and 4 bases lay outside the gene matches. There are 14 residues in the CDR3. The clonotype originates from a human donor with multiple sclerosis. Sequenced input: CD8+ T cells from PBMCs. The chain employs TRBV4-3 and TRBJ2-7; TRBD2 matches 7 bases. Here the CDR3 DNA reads TGCGCCAGCAGCCAAGCGGGAGGTGCTTACGAGCAGTACTTC. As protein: CASSQAGGAYEQYF.